The rows below give T cell receptor beta chains drawn from one sample of a study of early T cells in non-severe SARS-CoV-2 infection. Via MiXCR, TCRdb re-called the 5' RACE reads, giving one row per CDR3 protein. Of 95,000 to 100,000 distinct CDR3 sequences listed, about 10% are singletons. Input material: whole blood. These receptors all stem from an adult who was a healthcare worker with PCR-confirmed SARS-CoV-2 infection or an uninfected control (not recorded which). CDR3s include the opening cysteine and the closing phenylalanine or tryptophan.

v_gene	j_gene	CDR3aa
TRBV30	TRBJ1-1	CAWRPGQLNTEAFF
TRBV10-3	TRBJ2-3	CAIGPGTDTQYF
TRBV4-1	TRBJ2-7	CASSQDSGRGYEQYF
TRBV7-6	TRBJ2-7	CASSLRDSSYEQYF
TRBV27	TRBJ2-1	CASSPIRPSPGNEQFF
TRBV20-1	TRBJ1-1	CSAPVRGKRAEAFF
TRBV7-3	TRBJ2-7	CASSISGRSSYEQYF
TRBV4-1	TRBJ2-5	CASTLTSGGSGETQYF
TRBV5-1	TRBJ1-1	CASSLAAGITEAFF
TRBV7-9	TRBJ2-7	CASSSHRDTYEQYF
TRBV11-2	TRBJ2-4	CASSPRQVENIQYF
TRBV14	TRBJ2-7	CASSQESSYEQYF
TRBV18	TRBJ1-2	CASSPNRGGYTF
TRBV20-1	TRBJ1-1	CSARTENTEAFF
TRBV6-6	TRBJ1-2	CASSYGDVYGYTF
TRBV7-2	TRBJ2-1	CASSSSVSSYNEQFF
TRBV20-1	TRBJ1-5	CSARGQGAQPQHF
TRBV24-1	TRBJ2-3	CATSEPGLADHTDTQYF
TRBV18	TRBJ2-7	CASSPGQSGYEQYF
TRBV20-1	TRBJ2-7	CSAPASPYEQYF
TRBV29-1	TRBJ1-1	CSVSQGWGMNTEAFF
TRBV7-3	TRBJ2-7	CASSATVTYEQYF
TRBV12-3/TRBV12-4	TRBJ2-5	CASSSPAGVSIETQYF
TRBV6-1	TRBJ1-2	CASSEMQGRSTYTF